Listed here are 11 T cell receptor beta chains from one sample, sequenced in a study of identical twins. TCRdb processed the 5' RACE reads anew with MiXCR; each CDR3 protein has one entry. Of fewer than 800,000 distinct CDR3 sequences detected, just over 7% appear once; the ten largest clones hold approximately 1.5%. These same data were also listed under a study on yellow fever vaccine responses in identical twins.

The source material was PBMCs. The receptor set was obtained from a woman under 30 in good health.

This clonotype has just a few counts. The gene calls are TRBV14 and TRBJ2-1; tentatively, D is TRBD1 or TRBD2 (5 bases each). V was clipped by 6 bases and J by 1 base, with 13 bases between them. Germline V gene sequence: CDR1 SGHDN, CDR2 FVKESK. The CDR3 spans 15 residues. The CDR3 sequence: CASSAGDGSYNEQFF. CDR3 DNA: TGTGCCAGCAGTGCCGGGGACGGTTCCTACAATGAGCAGTTCTTC.

The chain couples TRBV10-3 to TRBJ2-1; 9 positions match TRBD2. Per germline, CDR1 ENHRY and CDR2 SYGVKD. The CDR3 length is 16 residues. V gave up 11 bases and J gave up 8 bases; unmatched junction bases: 19. The CDR3: CAAGPSSAGGTHEQFF. The CDR3 DNA follows: TGTGCCGCGGGCCCTTCCTCAGCGGGAGGCACCCATGAGCAGTTCTTC.

This clonotype was counted between two and nine times. This rearrangement joins TRBV10-3 to TRBJ2-7; 8 bases match TRBD2. The CDR3 runs to 15 residues. J gave up 4 bases and V 0 bases, and 5 bases lay outside the gene matches. Looked up from germline, CDR1 is ENHRY and CDR2 is SYGVKD. CDR3 sequence reads: CAISESSSGLYEQYF. CDR3 coding DNA: TGTGCCATCAGTGAGTCTTCTAGCGGGCTGTACGAGCAGTACTTC.

This clonotype was seen a handful of times. Here the CDR3 reads CASSRGQGWYNEQFF. In DNA form, the CDR3 reads TGTGCCAGCAGCCGCGGACAGGGGTGGTACAATGAGCAGTTCTTC. J is TRBJ2-1 and V is TRBV6-1; 9 bases are a match to TRBD1. This CDR3 region has 15 residues. Germline trimming cut 6 bases from V and 4 bases from J; bases unmatched to any gene: 7. CDR1 and CDR2 from the germline V gene are MNHNS and SASEGT.

Many counts were recorded for this clonotype. The chain joins TRBV5-5 to TRBJ2-2; D ambiguous. The germline V gene encodes CDR1 SGHKS and CDR2 YYEKEE (reference sequence). The CDR3 covers 13 residues. V lost 1 base and J lost 4, with 5 bases in between. The CDR3 reads CASSLFGTGELFF. CDR3 in DNA: TGTGCCAGCAGCTTGTTCGGCACCGGGGAGCTGTTTTTT.

The chain employs TRBV19 and TRBJ2-1, with 9 positions matching TRBD2. CDR3 length: 15 residues. With 4 bases clipped from V and 6 bases from J, the junction kept 7 bases outside the gene matches. Germline lookup yields CDR1 LNHDA and CDR2 SQIVND (reference sequence). Here the CDR3 reads CASSKGLAGSNEQFF. CDR3 DNA sequence: TGTGCCAGTAGTAAAGGTCTAGCGGGATCCAATGAGCAGTTCTTC. The full variable domain, in which reference TRBV19 and TRBJ2-1 provide the parts outside the CDR3, is DGGITQSPKYLFRKEGQNVTLSCEQNLNHDAMYWYRQDPGQGLRLIYYSQIVNDFQKGDIAEGYSVSREKKESFPLTVTSAQKNPTAFYLCASSKGLAGSNEQFFGPGTRLTVL.

This clonotype appeared many times. V is TRBV12-3 or TRBV12-4 and J is TRBJ2-5, with 8 positions matching TRBD2. The CDR3 runs 17 residues. With 5 bases clipped from V and 4 bases from J, the junction kept 15 bases outside the gene matches. In nucleotides, the CDR3 is TGTGCCAGCAGTCTTACACACGGCGGGAGGATGGGAGAGACCCAGTACTTC. This gives the protein CASSLTHGGRMGETQYF.

There are many counts of this clonotype. V and J are TRBV29-1 and TRBJ2-1; D is unresolved. Trimming took off 4 bases at V and 6 bases at J, with 13 bases between the two ends. The CDR3 runs 13 residues. Germline lookup yields CDR1 SQVTM and CDR2 ANQGSEA. CDR3 DNA: TGCAGCGTTGTAGGTCGGTTCGGCAATGAGCAGTTCTTC. Protein: CSVVGRFGNEQFF.

This clonotype was counted many times. The chain links TRBV28 to TRBJ1-2; D is perhaps TRBD1 (5 bases). The V end was cut by 4 bases, the J end by 4 bases, with 13 bases between. CDR1 and CDR2 from the germline V gene are MDHEN and SYDVKM. The CDR3 sequence is 14 residues long. The CDR3 region is CASSYRGEGYGYTF. DNA for the CDR3: TGTGCCAGCAGTTATCGGGGCGAGGGCTATGGCTACACCTTC.

The genes are TRBV4-1 and TRBJ2-3, with 12 bases aligning to TRBD2. This CDR3 region has 18 residues. The V gene's germline CDR1 is MGHRA and CDR2 YSYEKL. With 1 base clipped from V and 4 bases from J, the junction kept 9 bases outside the gene matches. CDR3 protein: CASSQGHASGGAPDTQYF. CDR3 DNA: TGCGCCAGCAGCCAAGGTCACGCTAGCGGGGGGGCCCCAGATACGCAGTATTTT.

The sample holds many counts of this clonotype. J is TRBJ1-3 and V is TRBV4-1; 7 bases agree with TRBD1. The trim removed 2 bases at V and 0 bases at J, leaving 4 bases unmatched. The CDR3 contains 16 residues. CDR1 MGHRA and CDR2 YSYEKL come from the germline V gene. The CDR3 DNA sequence: TGCGCCAGCAGCCAAACCGGGACAGCCTCTGGAAACACCATATATTTT. Its protein product is CASSQTGTASGNTIYF.